This TCR beta chain derives from a study of early T cells in non-severe SARS-CoV-2 infection. Study overall: Chains from this unsorted whole-blood bulk RNA could not be paired.

Study-level findings and limits: Using VDJdb, the matching emphasized anti-spike CD8 responses while missing private and CD4 specificities.

This clonotype was counted at least ten times. Its antigen is still unknown. Germline lookup yields CDR1 DFQATT and CDR2 SNEGSKA (reference sequence). This CDR3 has 14 amino acids. V lost 2 bases, J lost 2 bases, and 2 bases stayed unmatched. Attachment of unique molecular identifiers was made to individual cDNA molecules. TCRdb re-called the 5' RACE reads with MiXCR, one entry per CDR3 protein. The sample lists tens of thousands of distinct CDR3 sequences, less than 15% occurring once. This receptor was identified in an adult who was a healthcare worker with PCR-confirmed SARS-CoV-2 infection or an uninfected control (not recorded which). This sequence joins TRBV20-1 and TRBJ2-7; 11 bases map to TRBD2. Sequences were obtained from whole blood. This CDR3 reads CSARRTSGPYEQYF. The CDR3 DNA follows: TGCAGTGCTAGAAGGACTAGCGGGCCCTACGAGCAGTACTTC.